What follows is one T cell receptor (beta chain) and its context. From the PCR reads, TCRdb re-called clones with MiXCR. The table includes 5,000 or so clones, around 30% detected once. The sample originates from a study of metastatic and nonmetastatic thyroid tumors. Study at large: For malignant and benign thyroid patients, tumor or nodule tissue and blood were the sources whose repertoires were compared.

CDR1 is MDHEN, CDR2 SYDVKM, per germline. CDR3 size: 11 residues. Trimming cost V 4 bases and J 6 bases, with 4 bases left between them. Thyroid surgery had not been preceded by any treatment in any patient. The sequence came from a female donor with papillary thyroid cancer or a benign thyroid nodule (not recorded which). Some clones in this sample may be carry-over from other donors' samples. Specimen: adjacent normal tissue. The V call is TRBV28, the J call TRBJ2-1; unclear D gene. CDR3: CASSSANEQFF. CDR3 nucleotide sequence: TGTGCCAGCAGTTCGGCCAATGAGCAGTTCTTC.